Given below is one TCR beta chain in context. The germline V gene has CDR1 SGHRS and CDR2 YFSETQ. This CDR3 has 14 residues. Between the trimmed V and J ends, which lost 4 bases and 5 bases, there was a span of 12 bases. These data belong to a study of T cell changes during pregnancy in multiple sclerosis. Data came from immunoSEQ multiplex PCR; TCRdb stores just in-frame clones and leaves some out. The sample has around 71,000 clones; 92% are singletons. This specimen was peripheral blood, taken after pregnancy. The TCR originated in a female donor with multiple sclerosis, enrolled in a pregnancy study. V usage is TRBV5-1 and J usage is TRBJ1-4; tentatively, D is TRBD1 (6 bases). CDR3 DNA: TGCGCCAGCAGCCTTGGGACACCGAATGAAAAACTGTTTTTT. Its translation: CASSLGTPNEKLFF.